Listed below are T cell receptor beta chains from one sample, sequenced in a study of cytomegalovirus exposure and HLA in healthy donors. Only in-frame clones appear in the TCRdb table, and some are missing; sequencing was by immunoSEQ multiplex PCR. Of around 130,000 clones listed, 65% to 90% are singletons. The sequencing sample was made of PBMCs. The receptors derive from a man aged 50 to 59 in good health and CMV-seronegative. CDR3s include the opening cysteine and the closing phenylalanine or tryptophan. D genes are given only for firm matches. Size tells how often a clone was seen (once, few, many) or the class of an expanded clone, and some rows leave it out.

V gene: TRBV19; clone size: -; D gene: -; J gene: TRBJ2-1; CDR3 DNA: TGTGCCAGTAGTATAGGGACGAGGGCCTACAATGAGCAGTTCTTC; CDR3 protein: CASSIGTRAYNEQFF
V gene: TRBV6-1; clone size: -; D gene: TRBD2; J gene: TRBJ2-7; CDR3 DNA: TGTGCCAGCAGTGGAAAGGGGAGCGGGGATCACTACGAGCAGTACTTC; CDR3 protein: CASSGKGSGDHYEQYF
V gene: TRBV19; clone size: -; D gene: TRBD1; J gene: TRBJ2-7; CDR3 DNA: TGTGCCAGTAGTACGGGGACAGTAAATTACGAGCAGTACTTC; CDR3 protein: CASSTGTVNYEQYF
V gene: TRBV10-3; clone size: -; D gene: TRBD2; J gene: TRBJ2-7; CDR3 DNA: TGTGCCATCAGTGAGCCCATTAGCGGGGTCTACGAGCAGTACTTC; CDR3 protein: CAISEPISGVYEQYF
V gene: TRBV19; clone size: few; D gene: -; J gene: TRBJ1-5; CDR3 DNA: TGTGCCAGTAGTATCAGGGGCAATCAGCCCCAGCATTTT; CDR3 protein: CASSIRGNQPQHF
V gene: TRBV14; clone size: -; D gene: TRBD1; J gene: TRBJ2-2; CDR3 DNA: TGTGCCAGCAGCCACCCTGACAGGGGGGGGTTTAACACCGGGGAGCTGTTTTTT; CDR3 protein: CASSHPDRGGFNTGELFF
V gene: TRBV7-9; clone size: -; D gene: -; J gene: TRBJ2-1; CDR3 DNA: TGTGCCAGCAGCGCCCATGGACAAAGAGGAAATGAGCAGTTCTTC; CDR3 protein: CASSAHGQRGNEQFF
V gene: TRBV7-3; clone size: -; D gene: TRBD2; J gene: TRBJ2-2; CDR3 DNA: TGTGCCAGCAGCTTAACGGCTAGCGGGGTTTTTAACACCGGGGAGCTGTTTTTT; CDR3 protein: CASSLTASGVFNTGELFF
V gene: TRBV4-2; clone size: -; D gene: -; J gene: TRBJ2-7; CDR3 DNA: TGTGCCAGCAGCCAATCCTCTAACCACGAGCAGTACTTC; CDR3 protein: CASSQSSNHEQYF
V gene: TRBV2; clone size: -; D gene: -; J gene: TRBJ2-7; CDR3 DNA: TGTGCCAGCAGCGCGGACGCGGGGTCCTACGAGCAGTACTTC; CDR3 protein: CASSADAGSYEQYF
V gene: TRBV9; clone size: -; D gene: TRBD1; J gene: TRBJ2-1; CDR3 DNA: TGTGCCAGCAGCGGAACAGGGGAAAGGGGGTACAATGAGCAGTTCTTC; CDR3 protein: CASSGTGERGYNEQFF
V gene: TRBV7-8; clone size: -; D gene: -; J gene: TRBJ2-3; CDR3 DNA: TGTGCCAGCAGCTTCAGGGGCACAGATACGCAGTATTTT; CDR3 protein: CASSFRGTDTQYF
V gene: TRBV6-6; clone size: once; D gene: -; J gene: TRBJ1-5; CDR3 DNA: TGTGCCAGCAGCCTCGACAAGAGAGATCAGCCCCAGCATTTT; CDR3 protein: CASSLDKRDQPQHF
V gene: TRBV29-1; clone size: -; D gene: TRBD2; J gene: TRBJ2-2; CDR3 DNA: TGCAGCGTTGGGCCAGCGGGGGGGCCGAGAACCGGGGAGCTGTTTTTT; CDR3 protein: CSVGPAGGPRTGELFF
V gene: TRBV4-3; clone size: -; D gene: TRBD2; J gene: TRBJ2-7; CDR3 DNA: TGCGCCAGCAGCCAAGAACCCCAGGGACTAGTCGGCTCCTACGAGCAGTACTTC; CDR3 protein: CASSQEPQGLVGSYEQYF
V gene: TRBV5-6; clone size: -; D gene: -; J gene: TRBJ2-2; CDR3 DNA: TGTGCCAGCAGCTCAACCAGGGAATACACCGGGGAGCTGTTTTTT; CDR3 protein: CASSSTREYTGELFF
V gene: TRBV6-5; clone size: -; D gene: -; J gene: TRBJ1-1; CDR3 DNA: TGTGCCAGCAGTTACGCCGCAACAGCGTCGGGGACTGAAGCTTTCTTT; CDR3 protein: CASSYAATASGTEAFF
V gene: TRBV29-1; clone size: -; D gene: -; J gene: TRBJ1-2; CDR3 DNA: TGCAGCGTTCCTACAGGGTACAGCGAAGGCTATGGCTACACCTTC; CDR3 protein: CSVPTGYSEGYGYTF
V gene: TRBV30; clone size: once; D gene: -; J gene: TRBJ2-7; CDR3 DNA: TGTGCCTGGAGTCCCACGTCGGGCGGGGCCCATATTTTTGAGCAGTACTTC; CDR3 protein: CAWSPTSGGAHIFEQYF
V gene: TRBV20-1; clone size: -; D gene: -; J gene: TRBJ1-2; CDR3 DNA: TGCAGTGCTTCCTCGGACTATGGCTACACCTTC; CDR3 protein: CSASSDYGYTF
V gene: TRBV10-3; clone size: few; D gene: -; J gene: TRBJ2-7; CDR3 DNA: TGTGCCATCAGTGAGTATAACCCGCGGGACGAGCAGTACTTC; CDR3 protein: CAISEYNPRDEQYF
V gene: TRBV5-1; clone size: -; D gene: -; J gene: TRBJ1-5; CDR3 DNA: TGCGCCAGCAGCTTGGACGGGACTTCCCAGCATTTT; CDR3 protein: CASSLDGTSQHF
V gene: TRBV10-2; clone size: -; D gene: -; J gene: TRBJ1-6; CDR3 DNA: TGCGCCAGCAGCCTTAATAATTCACCCCTCCACTTT; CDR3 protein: CASSLNNSPLHF
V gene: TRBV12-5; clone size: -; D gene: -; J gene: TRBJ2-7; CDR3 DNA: TGTGCTAGTGGTTTGGTACTGAGACCTAGGACAGAAGCCTACGAGCAGTACTTC; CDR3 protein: CASGLVLRPRTEAYEQYF
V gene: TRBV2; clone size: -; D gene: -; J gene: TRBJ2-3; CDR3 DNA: TGTGCCAGCAGTGAGCTTGCGGGGGCCACAGATACGCAGTATTTT; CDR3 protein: CASSELAGATDTQYF
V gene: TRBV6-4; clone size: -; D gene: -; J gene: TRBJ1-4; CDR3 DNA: TGTGCCAGCACATCTCGAGCTAATGAAAAACTGTTTTTT; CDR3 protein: CASTSRANEKLFF
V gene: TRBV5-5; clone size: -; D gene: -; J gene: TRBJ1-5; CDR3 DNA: TGTGCCAGCAGCTCCTCAGGGGTGGGCAATCAGCCCCAGCATTTT; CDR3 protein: CASSSSGVGNQPQHF
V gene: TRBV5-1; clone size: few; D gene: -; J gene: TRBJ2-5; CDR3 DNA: TGCGCCAGCAGCGGAGGAACAGGAGGGTACCAAGAGACCCAGTACTTC; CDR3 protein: CASSGGTGGYQETQYF
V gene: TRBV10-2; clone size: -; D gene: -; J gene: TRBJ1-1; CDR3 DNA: TGCGCCAGCAGTGAGTCCCCCGGGTTGGAAGCTTTCTTT; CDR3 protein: CASSESPGLEAFF
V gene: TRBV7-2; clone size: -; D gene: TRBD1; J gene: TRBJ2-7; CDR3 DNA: TGTGCCAGCAGCTCAGCCCCCGGGACAGCCTACGAGCAGTACTTC; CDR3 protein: CASSSAPGTAYEQYF
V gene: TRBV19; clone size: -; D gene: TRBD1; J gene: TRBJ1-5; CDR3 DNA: TGTGCCAGTAGTCCGCGACAGGGAGGCAATCAGCCCCAGCATTTT; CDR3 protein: CASSPRQGGNQPQHF
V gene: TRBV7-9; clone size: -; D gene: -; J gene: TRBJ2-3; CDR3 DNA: TGTGCCAGCAGCTTGAGGAGGATCGGTGGTAGGACAGATACGCAGTATTTT; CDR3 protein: CASSLRRIGGRTDTQYF
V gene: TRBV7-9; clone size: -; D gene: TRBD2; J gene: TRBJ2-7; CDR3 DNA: TGTGCCAGCAGCTCAATCCGTGAGACTAGCGGGGGGGATTACGAGCAGTACTTC; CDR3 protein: CASSSIRETSGGDYEQYF
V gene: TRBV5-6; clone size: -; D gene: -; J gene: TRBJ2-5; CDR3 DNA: TGTGCCAGCAGCTTGGGGGAGAAGGAGACCCAGTACTTC; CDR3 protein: CASSLGEKETQYF
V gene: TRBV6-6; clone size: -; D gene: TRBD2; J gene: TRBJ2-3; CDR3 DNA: TGTGCCAGCAGGACGTGGCGGGGGGACACAGATACGCAGTATTTT; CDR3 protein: CASRTWRGDTDTQYF
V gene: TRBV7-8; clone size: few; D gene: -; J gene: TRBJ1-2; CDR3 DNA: TGTGCCAGCAACCCGGGGGGGAGCTATGGCTACACCTTC; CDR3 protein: CASNPGGSYGYTF
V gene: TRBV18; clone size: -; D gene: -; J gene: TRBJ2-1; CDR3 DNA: TGTGCCAGCTCAACCACCAGCGACAATGAGCAGTTCTTC; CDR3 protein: CASSTTSDNEQFF
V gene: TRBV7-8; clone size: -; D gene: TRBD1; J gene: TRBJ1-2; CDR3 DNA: TGTGCCAGCAGCACTTGGACAGGGGGCAAGTACTATGGCTACACCTTC; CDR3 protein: CASSTWTGGKYYGYTF
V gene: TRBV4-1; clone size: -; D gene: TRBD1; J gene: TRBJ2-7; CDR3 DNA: TGCGCCAGCAGCCAGAAGAGTTTCCGGGACAGAGACTACGAGCAGTACTTC; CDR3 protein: CASSQKSFRDRDYEQYF
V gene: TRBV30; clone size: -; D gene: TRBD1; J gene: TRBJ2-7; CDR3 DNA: TGTGCCTGGAGTGGACAGGGGGGTACATACGAGCAGTACTTC; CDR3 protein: CAWSGQGGTYEQYF
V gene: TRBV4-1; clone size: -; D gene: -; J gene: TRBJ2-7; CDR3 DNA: TGCGCCAGCAGCCGAGCGGTCGAGGCCTACGAGCAGTACTTC; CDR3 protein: CASSRAVEAYEQYF
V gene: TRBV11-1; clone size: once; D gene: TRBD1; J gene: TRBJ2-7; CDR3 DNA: TGTGCCAGCAGCAGGGGACAGTCCTCCTACGAGCAGTACTTC; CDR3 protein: CASSRGQSSYEQYF
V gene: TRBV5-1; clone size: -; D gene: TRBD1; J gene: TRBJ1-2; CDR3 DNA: TGCGCCAGCAGCTTGGCCGGGACAGGGGATGGCTACACCTTC; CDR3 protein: CASSLAGTGDGYTF
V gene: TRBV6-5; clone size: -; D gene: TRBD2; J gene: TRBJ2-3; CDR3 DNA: TGTGCCAGCAGTTACTGGGCTAGCGGGGGCACAGATACGCAGTATTTT; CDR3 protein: CASSYWASGGTDTQYF
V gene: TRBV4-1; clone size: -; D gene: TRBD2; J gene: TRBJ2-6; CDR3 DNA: TGCGCCAGCGGGGGGGGTTCTGGGGCCAACGTCCTGACTTTC; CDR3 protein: CASGGGSGANVLTF
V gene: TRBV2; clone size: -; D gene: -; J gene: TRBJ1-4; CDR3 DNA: TGTGCCAGCACCGCCCAGGGTGCAACTAATGAAAAACTGTTTTTT; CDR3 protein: CASTAQGATNEKLFF
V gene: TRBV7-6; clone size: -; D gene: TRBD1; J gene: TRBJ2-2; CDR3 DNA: TGTGCCAGCAGCTCCCCTGGACAGGGAGTTTTCCCCGGGGAGCTGTTTTTT; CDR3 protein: CASSSPGQGVFPGELFF
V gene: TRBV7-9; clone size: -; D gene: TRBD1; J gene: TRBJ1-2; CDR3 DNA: TGTGCCAGCAGCCTAGGGGGACAGTTTAACTATGGCTACACCTTC; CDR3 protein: CASSLGGQFNYGYTF
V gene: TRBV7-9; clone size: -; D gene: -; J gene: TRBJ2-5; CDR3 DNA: TGTGCCAGCAGCTTAGTTGCGGGGGCAGCCCAAGAGACCCAGTACTTC; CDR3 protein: CASSLVAGAAQETQYF
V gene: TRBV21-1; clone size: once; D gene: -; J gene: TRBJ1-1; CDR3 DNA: TGTGCCAGCAGCAAATTGGCAGGAAACGTGCTTTTTATGAACACTGAAGCTTTCTTT; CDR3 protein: CASSKLAGNVLFMNTEAFF
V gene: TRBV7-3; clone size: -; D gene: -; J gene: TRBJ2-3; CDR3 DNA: TGTGCCAGCAGCTTAACTTCACCTAGTTCCACAGATACGCAGTATTTT; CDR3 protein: CASSLTSPSSTDTQYF
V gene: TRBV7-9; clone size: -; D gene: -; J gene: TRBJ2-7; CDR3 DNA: TGTGCCAGCAGCTTAGAGGGGGGGGACGAGCAGTACTTC; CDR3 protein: CASSLEGGDEQYF
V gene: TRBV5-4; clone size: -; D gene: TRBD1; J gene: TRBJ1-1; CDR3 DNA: TGTGCCAGCAGCCCGGGGGGGACAGGGGGGACTGAAGCTTTCTTT; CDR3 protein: CASSPGGTGGTEAFF
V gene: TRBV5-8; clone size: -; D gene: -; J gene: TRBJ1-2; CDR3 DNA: TGTGCCAGCAGCCCACGACAGCCCTTCTATGGCTACACCTTC; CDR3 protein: CASSPRQPFYGYTF
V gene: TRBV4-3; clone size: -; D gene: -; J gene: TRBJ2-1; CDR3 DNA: TGCGCCAGCAGCCAAGATACTAGCTTCAATGAGCAGTTCTTC; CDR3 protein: CASSQDTSFNEQFF
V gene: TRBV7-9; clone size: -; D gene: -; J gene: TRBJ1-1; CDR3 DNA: TGTGCCAGCAGCACTGAATATAACACTGAAGCTTTCTTT; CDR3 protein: CASSTEYNTEAFF
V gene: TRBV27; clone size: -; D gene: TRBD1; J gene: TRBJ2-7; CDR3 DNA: TGTGCCAGCAGTAGACAGGGCCCCTACGAGCAGTACTTC; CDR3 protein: CASSRQGPYEQYF
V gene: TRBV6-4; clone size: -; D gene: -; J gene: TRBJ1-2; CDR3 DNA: TGTGCCAGCAGTGTCCCCGACAAGGGGCCTGGTGGCTACACCTTC; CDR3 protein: CASSVPDKGPGGYTF